Listed below are T cell receptor beta chains from one sample, sequenced in a study of memory CD4+ T cells and cytomegalovirus serostatus. Assay: immunoSEQ multiplex PCR; the TCRdb copy retains only in-frame clones and omits some. This sample has tens of thousands of clones, with over 60% found just once. Sequencing used memory CD4+ T cells from blood. These receptors all come from an adult in good health and CMV-seronegative. CDR3s include the opening cysteine and the closing phenylalanine or tryptophan. The D gene is left open where the match is weak. Where a row states a size, it is once, few, many or the class of an expanded clone; other rows omit it.

d_gene	v_gene	abundance	len	j_gene	CDR3nt	CDR3aa
NA	TRBV5-3	NA	14	TRBJ1-1	TGTGCCAGAAGACCACATGGGATGAACACTGAAGCTTTCTTT	CARRPHGMNTEAFF
NA	TRBV6-1	NA	15	TRBJ1-3	TGTGCCAGCAGTGAAATCCCTATCTCTGGAAACACCATATATTTT	CASSEIPISGNTIYF
NA	TRBV5-5	NA	14	TRBJ1-1	TGTGCCAGCAGCTTGGGGTTCGCGAACACTGAAGCTTTCTTT	CASSLGFANTEAFF
NA	TRBV19	NA	15	TRBJ2-6	TGTGCCAGTAGTATTACAGGGACTGGGGCCAACGTCCTGACTTTC	CASSITGTGANVLTF
TRBD1	TRBV7-9	NA	14	TRBJ1-2	TGTGCCAGCAGCCCCAGGACAGGGATCTATGGCTACACCTTC	CASSPRTGIYGYTF
NA	TRBV4-3	few	13	TRBJ2-6	TGCGCCAGCAGCCAAGCTGGGGCCAACGTCCTGACTTTC	CASSQAGANVLTF
TRBD1	TRBV5-1	NA	14	TRBJ1-1	TGCGCCAGCAGCTGGCAGACAGGGGGCACTGAAGCTTTCTTT	CASSWQTGGTEAFF
NA	TRBV5-1	NA	16	TRBJ1-5	TGCGCCAGCAGCTTGGCCGCCAAACAGCCCAATCAGCCCCAGCATTTT	CASSLAAKQPNQPQHF
NA	TRBV10-1	NA	14	TRBJ2-1	TGCGCCAGCGCCAGGGAAAGCCTGGACAATGAGCAGTTCTTC	CASARESLDNEQFF
TRBD2	TRBV10-2	NA	14	TRBJ2-7	TGCGCCAGCAGGTCTAGCGGGGGGGCCTACGAGCAGTACTTC	CASRSSGGAYEQYF
NA	TRBV5-6	few	13	TRBJ2-7	TGTGCCAGCAGCTTGGATGCCAGCAACGAGCAGTACTTC	CASSLDASNEQYF
NA	TRBV5-1	NA	13	TRBJ2-2	TGCGCCAGCCGGGACACGAACACCGGGGAGCTGTTTTTT	CASRDTNTGELFF
NA	TRBV5-1	NA	12	TRBJ1-2	TGCGCCAGCACCGACAGTAACTATGGCTACACCTTC	CASTDSNYGYTF
TRBD1	TRBV5-1	NA	14	TRBJ2-1	TGCGCCAGCAGCTTCCAGGGGGAATTCAATGAGCAGTTCTTC	CASSFQGEFNEQFF
NA	TRBV4-1	once	14	TRBJ1-3	TGCGCCAGCAGCCGGGTTTTAATGGGAAACACCATATATTTT	CASSRVLMGNTIYF
NA	TRBV7-8	NA	15	TRBJ2-5	TGTGCCAGCAGCTTAGCGGGTGCAGGGCAAGAGACCCAGTACTTC	CASSLAGAGQETQYF
TRBD2	TRBV11-1	NA	15	TRBJ2-1	TGTGCCAGCAGCCGCCTAGCGGGCTCAGCGAATGAGCAGTTCTTC	CASSRLAGSANEQFF
TRBD1	TRBV19	NA	14	TRBJ2-3	TGTGCCAGTAGTATAGGACAGGGTTCAGATACGCAGTATTTT	CASSIGQGSDTQYF
NA	TRBV5-1	few	16	TRBJ1-2	TGCGCCAGCAGCTTGGGTATAGCCAGATCTGGATATGGCTACACCTTC	CASSLGIARSGYGYTF
NA	TRBV11-1	once	16	TRBJ1-1	TGTGCCAGCAGCTTAGGGTCACAACGTCGGAACACTGAAGCTTTCTTT	CASSLGSQRRNTEAFF
TRBD1	TRBV11-3	NA	18	TRBJ2-2	TGTGCCAGCAGCTTAGATCATGGTGGGACAGCGAACACCGGGGAGCTGTTTTTT	CASSLDHGGTANTGELFF
NA	TRBV7-9	NA	13	TRBJ1-5	TGTGCCAGCACAAGGGAGGACAATCAGCCCCAGCATTTT	CASTREDNQPQHF
NA	TRBV30	NA	13	TRBJ1-1	TGTGCCTGGAATCTAGGGGGGCCTTTTGAAGCTTTCTTT	CAWNLGGPFEAFF
NA	TRBV4-3	NA	17	TRBJ1-4	TGCGCCAGCAGCCAAGTTGGGGGAGGGGCAGCTAATGAAAAACTGTTTTTT	CASSQVGGGAANEKLFF
NA	TRBV18	few	12	TRBJ2-2	TGTGCCAGCTCACCCGAATCCGGGGAGCTGTTTTTT	CASSPESGELFF
NA	TRBV30	NA	12	TRBJ1-3	TGTGCCTGGATTGCGCCTGGAAACACCATATATTTT	CAWIAPGNTIYF
NA	TRBV6-1	many	16	TRBJ1-5	TGTGCCAGCAGTGAAGTTTGGACAGCCAACAATCAGCCCCAGCATTTT	CASSEVWTANNQPQHF
NA	TRBV5-4	NA	15	TRBJ1-6	TGTGCCAGCAGCGCCGGGCCCGCTTATAATTCACCCCTCCACTTT	CASSAGPAYNSPLHF
TRBD1	TRBV11-2	NA	15	TRBJ1-3	TGTGCCAGCAGCCCGGGACAGATCTCTGGAAACACCATATATTTT	CASSPGQISGNTIYF
NA	TRBV7-9	NA	18	TRBJ2-6	TGTGCCAGCAGCTCCCTGAGGGGCCTTGACTCTGGGGCCAACGTCCTGACTTTC	CASSSLRGLDSGANVLTF
TRBD1	TRBV4-1	few	17	TRBJ1-4	TGCGCCAGCAGCACCATGGACAGGGGGAGATCTAATGAAAAACTGTTTTTT	CASSTMDRGRSNEKLFF
NA	TRBV5-1	NA	15	TRBJ2-3	TGCGCCAGCTCCGCTGTGGCCCGGGCTGGAGATACGCAGTATTTT	CASSAVARAGDTQYF